This entry is about one T cell receptor (beta chain). Its target is unknown. The sample comes from a study of T cells expressing NK-cell markers. General study results and limits: Each of roughly six donors carried dominant NKG2C+ clonotypes accounting for roughly 1.0-7.5% of CD8+ T cells. Whether expanded NKG2C+ T cell clones recognized HCMV stayed uncertain.

Germline values: CDR1 SGHRS, CDR2 YFSETQ. The CDR3 is 14 residues long. Making the TCR beta cDNA relied on 5'RACE template switching with UMIs. Using the 5' RACE reads, TCRdb records one entry per CDR3 protein without DNA. The table counts 350,000 to 400,000 distinct CDR3 sequences; roughly 10% lies in the top ten. The chain recombines TRBV5-1 with TRBJ2-2; absent DNA, TCRdb's TRBD1 call cannot be checked. The sequence was obtained from a woman between 50 and 59 years old in good health. Sequenced material: blood T cells: a sorted CD56 or NKG2C T cell subset, CD4+ or CD8+ T cells, or bulk PBMC T cells (not recorded which). CDR3 region: CASLHTPGTGELFF.